A single sample gave rise to the 9 T cell receptor beta chains below, sequenced in a study of T cell repertoires in cytomegalovirus infection. Antigen specificity for these receptors is unknown. TCRdb processed the reads anew with MiXCR; each CDR3 protein has one entry. The sample comprises just over 450,000 distinct CDR3 sequences, under 55% of which are singletons, and roughly two fifths rests with the top ten. This material consisted of cultured PBMCs, taken from culture after CMV antigen stimulation. The receptors come from a human donor in good health (CMV status not recorded). Some clones in this sample may be carry-over from other donors' samples.

V gene TRBV6-6 combines with J gene TRBJ2-7; D tentatively fits TRBD1 or TRBD2 (6 bases each). The CDR3 sequence is 15 residues long. V lost 5 bases to trimming and J lost 3 bases, with 17 bases between them. Germline loops: CDR1 MNHNY, CDR2 SVGAGI (reference sequence). CDR3 loop: CASSDPRGGIYEQYF. Here the CDR3 DNA reads TGTGCCAGCAGTGACCCCAGAGGGGGGATCTACGAGCAGTACTTC.

This clonotype was picked up a small number of times. This chain uses TRBV19 with TRBJ2-1; a weak D match, TRBD2 (6 bases). Trimming took 5 bases from V and 5 from J, leaving 13 bases between them. Germline assignment: CDR1 LNHDA and CDR2 SQIVND (reference sequence). This CDR3 spans 14 amino acids. CDR3 protein: CASSPRGSNNEQFF. The CDR3 DNA follows: TGTGCCAGTAGTCCGCGGGGTTCAAACAATGAGCAGTTCTTC.

This sequence joins TRBV27 and TRBJ2-6; D is undetermined. Per the germline V gene, CDR1 is MNHEY and CDR2 is SMNVEV (reference sequence). The CDR3 is made up of 16 amino acids. V was cut by 6 bases and J by 0 bases, with 12 bases left in between. The CDR3 sequence: CASRRHRNSGANVLTF. The CDR3 DNA reads TGTGCCAGCAGACGGCACAGAAACTCTGGGGCCAACGTCCTGACTTTC.

The genes are TRBV6-1 and TRBJ2-5; no clear D gene. Deletions cut 2 bases from V and 1 base from J, with 5 bases between. Looked up from germline, CDR1 is MNHNS and CDR2 is SASEGT. The CDR3 loop spans 13 amino acids. The CDR3 reads CASSEWSQETQYF. The CDR3 bases are TGTGCCAGCAGTGAATGGAGCCAAGAGACCCAGTACTTC.

This clonotype was seen repeatedly, ten times or more. The chain joins TRBV7-2 to TRBJ1-6; D gene uncertain. CDR1 and CDR2 (germline): SGHTA, FQGNSA. The CDR3 contains 16 residues. V gave up 6 bases and J gave up 1 base, with 13 bases separating them. CDR3 region: CASRSISISYNSPLHF. The CDR3 DNA sequence: TGTGCCAGCAGGTCGATTTCGATATCCTATAATTCACCCCTCCACTTT.

V usage is TRBV5-5 and J usage is TRBJ1-1; D is uncertain. Germline lookup yields CDR1 SGHKS and CDR2 YYEKEE (reference sequence). V lost 4 bases and J 1 base, leaving 17 bases between the germline ends. The CDR3 contains 16 residues. The CDR3 spells CASSELRLITNTEAFF. CDR3 in DNA: TGTGCCAGCAGCGAGTTGAGACTTATCACGAACACTGAAGCTTTCTTT.

V gene TRBV7-2 combines with J gene TRBJ2-1, with TRBD2 matching over 8 bases. This CDR3 is 15 amino acids long. Germline V gives CDR1 SGHTA, CDR2 FQGNSA. The trim removed 4 bases at V and 6 bases at J, leaving 8 bases unmatched. The CDR3 region has the DNA TGTGCCAGCAGCTCCGGGACTAGGGTGGGCAATGAGCAGTTCTTC. Protein sequence: CASSSGTRVGNEQFF.

The chain uses TRBV6-2 or TRBV6-3 and TRBJ2-5; TRBD2 aligns across 7 bases. The CDR3 sequence is 13 residues long. The J segment lost 5 bases and the V segment lost 6 bases, leaving 6 bases of the junction unmatched. CDR1 is MNHEY and CDR2 is SVGEGT in the germline V gene. CDR3 bases: TGTGCCAGCAGCTGGACTAGTTCGGAGACCCAGTACTTC. Translated: CASSWTSSETQYF.

The chain employs TRBV6-2 or TRBV6-3 and TRBJ2-7; D not certain. Germline V gives CDR1 MNHEY, CDR2 SVGEGT. The CDR3 has 14 amino acids. V lost 2 bases and J lost 2, with 10 bases in between. The chain's CDR3 is CASSYAIGTYEQYF. The CDR3 nucleotides are TGTGCCAGCAGTTACGCGATTGGAACCTACGAGCAGTACTTC.